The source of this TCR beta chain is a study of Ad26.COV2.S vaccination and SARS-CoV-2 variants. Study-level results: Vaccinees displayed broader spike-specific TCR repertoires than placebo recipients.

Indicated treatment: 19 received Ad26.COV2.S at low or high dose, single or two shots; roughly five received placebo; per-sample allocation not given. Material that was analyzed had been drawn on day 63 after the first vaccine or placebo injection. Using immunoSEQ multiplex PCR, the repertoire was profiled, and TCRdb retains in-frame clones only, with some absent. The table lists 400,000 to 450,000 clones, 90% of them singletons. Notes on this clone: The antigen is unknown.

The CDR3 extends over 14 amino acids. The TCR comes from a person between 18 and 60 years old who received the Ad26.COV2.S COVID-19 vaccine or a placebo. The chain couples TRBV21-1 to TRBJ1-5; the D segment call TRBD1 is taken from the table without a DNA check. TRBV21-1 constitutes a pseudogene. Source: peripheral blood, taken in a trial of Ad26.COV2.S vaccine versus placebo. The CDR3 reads CASSQGQGFQPQHF. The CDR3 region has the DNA TGTGCCAGCAGCCAGGGACAGGGCTTCCAGCCCCAGCATTTT.